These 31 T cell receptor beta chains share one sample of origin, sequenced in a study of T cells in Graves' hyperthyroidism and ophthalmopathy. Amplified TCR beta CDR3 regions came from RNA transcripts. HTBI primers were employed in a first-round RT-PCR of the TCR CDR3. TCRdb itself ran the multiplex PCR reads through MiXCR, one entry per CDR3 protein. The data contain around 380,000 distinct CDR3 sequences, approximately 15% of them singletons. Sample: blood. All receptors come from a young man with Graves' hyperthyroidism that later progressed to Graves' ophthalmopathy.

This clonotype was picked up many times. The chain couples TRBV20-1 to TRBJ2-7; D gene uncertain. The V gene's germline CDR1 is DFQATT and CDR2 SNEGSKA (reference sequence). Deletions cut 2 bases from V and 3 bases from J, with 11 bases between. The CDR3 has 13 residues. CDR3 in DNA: TGCAGTGCTAGACGAGAGGTGGTCTACGAGCAGTACTTC. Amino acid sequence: CSARREVVYEQYF.

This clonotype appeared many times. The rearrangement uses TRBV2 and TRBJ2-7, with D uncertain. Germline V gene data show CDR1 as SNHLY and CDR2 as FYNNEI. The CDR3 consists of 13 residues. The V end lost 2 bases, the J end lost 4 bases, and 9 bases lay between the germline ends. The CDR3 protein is CASSERQMYEQYF. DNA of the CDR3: TGTGCCAGCAGTGAAAGGCAGATGTACGAGCAGTACTTC. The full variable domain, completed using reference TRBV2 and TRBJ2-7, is EPEVTQTPSHQVTQMGQEVILRCVPISNHLYFYWYRQILGQKVEFLVSFYNNEISEKSEIFDDQFSVERPDGSNFTLKIRSTKLEDSAMYFCASSERQMYEQYFGPGTRLTVT.

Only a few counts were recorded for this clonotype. CDR3 DNA: TGTGCCAGCAGCGACCAGGGGGGTGGCAATGGCTACACCTTC. Translated, it gives CASSDQGGGNGYTF. This chain uses TRBV9 with TRBJ1-2, with 7 bases identical to TRBD1. The germline V gene has CDR1 SGDLS and CDR2 YYNGEE. Trimming cost V 3 bases and J 6 bases; bases outside gene matches: 8. The length of the CDR3 is 14 residues.

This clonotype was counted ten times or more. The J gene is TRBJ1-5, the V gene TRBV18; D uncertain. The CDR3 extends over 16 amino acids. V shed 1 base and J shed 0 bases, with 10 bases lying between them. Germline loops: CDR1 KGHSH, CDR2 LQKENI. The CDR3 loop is CASSPQPTSSNQPQHF. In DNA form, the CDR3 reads TGTGCCAGCTCACCACAACCGACTTCTAGCAATCAGCCCCAGCATTTT.

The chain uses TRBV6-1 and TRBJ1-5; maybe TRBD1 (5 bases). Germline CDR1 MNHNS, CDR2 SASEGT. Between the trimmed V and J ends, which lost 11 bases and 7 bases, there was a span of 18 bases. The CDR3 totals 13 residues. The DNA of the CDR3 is TGTGCCGAACTGAGGGGTTCGGGGCAGCCCCAGCATTTT. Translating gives CAELRGSGQPQHF.

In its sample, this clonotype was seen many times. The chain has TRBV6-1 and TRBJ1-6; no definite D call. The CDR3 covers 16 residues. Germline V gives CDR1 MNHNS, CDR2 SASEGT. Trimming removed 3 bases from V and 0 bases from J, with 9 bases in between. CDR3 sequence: CASSERWSSYNSPLHF. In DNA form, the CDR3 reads TGTGCCAGCAGTGAGAGGTGGAGCTCCTATAATTCACCCCTCCACTTT.

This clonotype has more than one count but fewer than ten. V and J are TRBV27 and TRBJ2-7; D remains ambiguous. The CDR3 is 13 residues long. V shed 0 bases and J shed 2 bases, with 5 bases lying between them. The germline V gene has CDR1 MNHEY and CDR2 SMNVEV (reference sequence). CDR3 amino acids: CASSLSPPYEQYF. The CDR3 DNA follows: TGTGCCAGCAGTTTATCCCCACCCTACGAGCAGTACTTC.

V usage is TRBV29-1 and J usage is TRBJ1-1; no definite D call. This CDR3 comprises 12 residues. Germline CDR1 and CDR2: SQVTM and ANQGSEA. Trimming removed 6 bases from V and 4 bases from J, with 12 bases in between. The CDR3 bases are TGCAGCGTAGAGCAAACGGCCACTGAAGCTTTCTTT. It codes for CSVEQTATEAFF.

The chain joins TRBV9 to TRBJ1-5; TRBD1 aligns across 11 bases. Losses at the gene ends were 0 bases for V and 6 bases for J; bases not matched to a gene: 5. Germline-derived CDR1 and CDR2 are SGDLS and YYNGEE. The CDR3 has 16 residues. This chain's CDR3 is CASSVGDRGEGQPQHF. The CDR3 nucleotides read TGTGCCAGCAGCGTAGGGGACAGGGGGGAGGGTCAGCCCCAGCATTTT.

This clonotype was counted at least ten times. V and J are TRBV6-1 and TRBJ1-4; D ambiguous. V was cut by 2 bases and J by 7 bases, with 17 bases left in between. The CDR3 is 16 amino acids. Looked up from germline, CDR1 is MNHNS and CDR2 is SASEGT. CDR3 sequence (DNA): TGTGCCAGCAGTGAAAGTGGAGGATTCTACGGTGAAAAACTGTTTTTT. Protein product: CASSESGGFYGEKLFF.

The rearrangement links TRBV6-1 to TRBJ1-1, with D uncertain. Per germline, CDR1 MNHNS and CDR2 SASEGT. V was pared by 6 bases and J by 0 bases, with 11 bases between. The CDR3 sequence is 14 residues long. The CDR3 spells CASRPSNMNTEAFF. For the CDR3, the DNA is TGTGCCAGCAGACCCTCGAATATGAACACTGAAGCTTTCTTT.

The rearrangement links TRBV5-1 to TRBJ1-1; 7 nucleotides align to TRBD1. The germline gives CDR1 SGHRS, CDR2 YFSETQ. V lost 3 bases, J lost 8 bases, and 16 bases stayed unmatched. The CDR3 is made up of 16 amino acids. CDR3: CASSSPVDRDDGEAFF. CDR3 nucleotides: TGCGCCAGCAGCTCCCCTGTTGACAGGGATGATGGGGAAGCTTTCTTT.

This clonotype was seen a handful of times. Here the CDR3 DNA reads TGCAGTGCTAGATCTCCGAACAGGGGGTTGTTTTACAATGAGCAGTTCTTC. It encodes CSARSPNRGLFYNEQFF. This sequence joins TRBV20-1 and TRBJ2-1; 8 positions match TRBD1. After removal of 2 bases from V and 4 bases from J, the junction contained 13 bases not matched to a gene. Germline loops: CDR1 DFQATT, CDR2 SNEGSKA (reference sequence). This CDR3 spans 17 amino acids.

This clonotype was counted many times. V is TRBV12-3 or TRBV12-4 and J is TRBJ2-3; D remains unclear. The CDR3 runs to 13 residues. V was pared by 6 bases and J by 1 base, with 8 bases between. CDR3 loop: CASSLTRTDTQYF. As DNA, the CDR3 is TGTGCCAGCAGCCTAACTCGCACAGATACGCAGTATTTT.

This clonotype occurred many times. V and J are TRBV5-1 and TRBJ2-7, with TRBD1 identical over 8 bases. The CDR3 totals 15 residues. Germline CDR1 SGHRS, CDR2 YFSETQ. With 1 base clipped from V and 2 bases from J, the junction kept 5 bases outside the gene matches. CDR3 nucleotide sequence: TGCGCCAGCAGCTTGCGGACAGGGATGACCTACGAGCAGTACTTC. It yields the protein CASSLRTGMTYEQYF. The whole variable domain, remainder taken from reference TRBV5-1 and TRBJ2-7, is KAGVTQTPRYLIKTRGQQVTLSCSPISGHRSVSWYQQTPGQGLQFLFEYFSETQRNKGNFPGRFSGRQFSNSRSEMNVSTLELGDSALYLCASSLRTGMTYEQYFGPGTRLTVT.

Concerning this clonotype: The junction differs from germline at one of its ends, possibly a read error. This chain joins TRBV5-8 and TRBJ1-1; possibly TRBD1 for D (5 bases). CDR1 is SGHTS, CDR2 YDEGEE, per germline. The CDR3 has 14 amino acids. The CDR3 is CASGFWGSSTEAFF. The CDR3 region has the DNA TGTGCCAGCGGCTTTTGGGGGTCCTCCACTGAAGCTTTCTTT.

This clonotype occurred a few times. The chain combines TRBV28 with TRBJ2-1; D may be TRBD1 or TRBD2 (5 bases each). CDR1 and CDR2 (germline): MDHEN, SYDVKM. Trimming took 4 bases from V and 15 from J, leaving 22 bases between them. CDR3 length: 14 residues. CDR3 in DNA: TGTGCCAGCAGTTCATCACCGGGACGGCGTCTTCCGTTCTTC. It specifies CASSSSPGRRLPFF.

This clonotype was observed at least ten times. The CDR3 region is CSAHRDRGYEQYF. The CDR3 DNA reads as TGCAGCGCCCACCGGGACAGGGGTTACGAGCAGTACTTC. V and J are TRBV29-1 and TRBJ2-7, with 10 bases matching TRBD1. The CDR3 loop spans 13 amino acids. V trimming: 7 bases; J trimming: 4 bases; junction bases outside the gene matches: 7. Germline CDR1 and CDR2: SQVTM and ANQGSEA.

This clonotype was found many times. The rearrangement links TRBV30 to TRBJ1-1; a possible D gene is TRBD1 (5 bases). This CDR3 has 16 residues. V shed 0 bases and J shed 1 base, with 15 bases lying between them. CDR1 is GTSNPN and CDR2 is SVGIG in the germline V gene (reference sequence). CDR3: CAWSVPAGLQNTEAFF. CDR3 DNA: TGTGCCTGGAGTGTACCGGCAGGGCTTCAGAACACTGAAGCTTTCTTT.

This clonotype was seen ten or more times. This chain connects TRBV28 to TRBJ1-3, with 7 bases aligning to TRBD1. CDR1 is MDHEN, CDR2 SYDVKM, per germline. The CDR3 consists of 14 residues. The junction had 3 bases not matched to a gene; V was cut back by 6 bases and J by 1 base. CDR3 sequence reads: CASRKTGSGNTIYF. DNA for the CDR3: TGTGCCAGCAGGAAGACAGGGTCTGGAAACACCATATATTTT.

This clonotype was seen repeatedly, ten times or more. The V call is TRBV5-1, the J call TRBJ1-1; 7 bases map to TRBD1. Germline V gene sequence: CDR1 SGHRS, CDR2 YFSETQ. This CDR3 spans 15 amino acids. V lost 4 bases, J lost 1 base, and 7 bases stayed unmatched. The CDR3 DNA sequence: TGCGCCAGCAGCCCCCAAGAGGGGGCGAACACTGAAGCTTTCTTT. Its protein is CASSPQEGANTEAFF.

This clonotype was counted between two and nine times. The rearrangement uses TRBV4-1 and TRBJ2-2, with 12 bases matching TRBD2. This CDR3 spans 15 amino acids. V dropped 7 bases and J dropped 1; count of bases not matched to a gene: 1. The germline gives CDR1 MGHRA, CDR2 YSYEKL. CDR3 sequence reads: CASKTSGGNTGELFF. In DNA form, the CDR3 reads TGCGCCAGCAAGACTAGCGGGGGGAACACCGGGGAGCTGTTTTTT.

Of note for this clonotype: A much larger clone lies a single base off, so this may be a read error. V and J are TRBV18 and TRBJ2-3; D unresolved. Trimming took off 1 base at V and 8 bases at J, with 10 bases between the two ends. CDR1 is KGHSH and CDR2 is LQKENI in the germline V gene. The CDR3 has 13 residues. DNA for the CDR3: TGTGCCAGCTCACCACGGGTGCGAGGTACGCAGTATTTT. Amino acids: CASSPRVRGTQYF.

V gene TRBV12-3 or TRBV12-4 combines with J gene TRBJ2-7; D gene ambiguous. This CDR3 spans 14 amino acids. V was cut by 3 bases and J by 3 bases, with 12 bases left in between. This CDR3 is CASSFSQENYEQYF. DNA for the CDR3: TGTGCCAGCAGTTTTTCTCAGGAGAACTACGAGCAGTACTTC.

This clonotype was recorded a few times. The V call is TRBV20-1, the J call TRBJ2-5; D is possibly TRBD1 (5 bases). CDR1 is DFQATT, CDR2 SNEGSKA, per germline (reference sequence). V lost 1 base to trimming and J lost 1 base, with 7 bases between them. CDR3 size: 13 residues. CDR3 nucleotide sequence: TGCAGTGCTAGAGGAAGGGGCCAAGAGACCCAGTACTTC. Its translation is CSARGRGQETQYF.

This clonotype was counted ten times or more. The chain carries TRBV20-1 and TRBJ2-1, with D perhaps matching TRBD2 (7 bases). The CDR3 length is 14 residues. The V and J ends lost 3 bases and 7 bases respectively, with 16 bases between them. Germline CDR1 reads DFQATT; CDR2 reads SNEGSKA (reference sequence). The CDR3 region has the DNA TGCAGTGCTAGCGAGGGGGGGGCCCTAAATGAGCAGTTCTTC. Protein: CSASEGGALNEQFF.

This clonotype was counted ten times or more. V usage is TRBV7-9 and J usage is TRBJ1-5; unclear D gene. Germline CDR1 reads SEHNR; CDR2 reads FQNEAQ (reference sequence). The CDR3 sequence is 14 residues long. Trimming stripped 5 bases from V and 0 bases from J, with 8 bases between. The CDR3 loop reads CASSPTDSNQPQHF. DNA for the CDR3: TGTGCCAGCAGCCCTACAGATAGCAATCAGCCCCAGCATTTT.

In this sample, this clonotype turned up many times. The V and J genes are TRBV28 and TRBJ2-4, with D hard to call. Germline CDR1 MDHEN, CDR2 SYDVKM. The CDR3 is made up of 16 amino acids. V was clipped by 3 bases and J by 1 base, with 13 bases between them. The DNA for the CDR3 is TGTGCCAGCAGTTTTCCGCCGGAGTCGGCCAAAAACATTCAGTACTTC. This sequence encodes CASSFPPESAKNIQYF.

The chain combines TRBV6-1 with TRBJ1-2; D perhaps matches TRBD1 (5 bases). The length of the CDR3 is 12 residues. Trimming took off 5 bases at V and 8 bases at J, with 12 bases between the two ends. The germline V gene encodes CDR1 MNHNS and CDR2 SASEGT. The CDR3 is CASSYRGKGYTF. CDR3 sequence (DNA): TGTGCCAGCAGTTACCGGGGGAAGGGCTACACCTTC.

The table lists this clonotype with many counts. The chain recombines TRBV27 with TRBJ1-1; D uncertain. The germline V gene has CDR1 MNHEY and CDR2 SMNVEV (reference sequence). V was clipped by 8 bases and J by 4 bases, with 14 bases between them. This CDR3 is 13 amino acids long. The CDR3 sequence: CASSNEAGTEAFF. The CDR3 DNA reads TGTGCCAGCTCTAATGAGGCGGGCACTGAAGCTTTCTTT.

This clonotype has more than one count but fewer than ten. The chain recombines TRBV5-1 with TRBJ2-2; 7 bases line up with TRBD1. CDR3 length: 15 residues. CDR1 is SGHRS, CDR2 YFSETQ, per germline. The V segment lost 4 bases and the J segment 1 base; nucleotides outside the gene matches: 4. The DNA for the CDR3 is TGCGCCAGCAGCACCGGGGACAGGAACACCGGGGAGCTGTTTTTT. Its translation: CASSTGDRNTGELFF.